The entry that follows covers one T cell receptor beta chain sequence. The antigen this receptor binds is unknown. No base quality information exists; no much larger clone differs at one position. Whole blood was collected in K2EDTA tubes by collaborating institutions according to the institutions' own protocols. For TCRbeta analysis, collaborator samples were shipped as frozen whole blood, as isolated PBMCs, or as DNA extracted from either sample type. The CDR3 starts with the cysteine, ends with the phenylalanine, and has 14 residues. The read is trimmed to its CDR3 DNA, 42 bases read in frame from base 1. The germline ends are 14 bases apart after V is trimmed by 5 bases and J by 4 bases. Looking up the germline V gene yields CDR1 SGHTA and CDR2 FQGNSA. TCRbeta CDR3 regions were amplified from genomic DNA using the immunoSEQ Assay, a bias-controlled multiplex PCR. Concerning the study's data processing: Within the assay, amplification of reference gene primers was used to estimate how many nucleated cells each sample contained. To quantify the absolute abundance of each unique TCRbeta CDR3 rearrangement, sequence reads were collapsed and filtered. For each sample, productive Simpson clonality was calculated as the square root of Simpson's diversity index across productive rearrangements. Entries here come from immuneACCESS through TCRdb and include only in-frame sequences with V and J called. Some clones fail to appear in such tables; in the studies checked, an unresolved V gene covers under half of the shortfall, and the cause of the remainder is unknown. That table furnishes V, J and clone size, whereas the DNA furnished D and trimming. The sample has about 63,000 clones on record, roughly 88% of them singletons. Of the sample, around 4.5% falls within the top ten clones.

This sample is drawn from a study of blood T cell repertoires in COVID-19 (TCRdb year 2020). Some background on the complete study: The collaborator samples originated in the United States, Italy and Spain and spanned the acute and convalescent phases of COVID-19. The material from the prospective study consisted of cDNA or gDNA derived from T cells, B-cell-depleted T cells, or PBMCs. The dataset comprised deeply sampled blood TCRbeta repertoires from subjects exposed to, actively infected with, or recovered from COVID-19. The repertoires were released in a freely available public database intended as a resource for research on the immune response to SARS-CoV-2. Samples came from the ongoing ImmuneRACE study (first 160 participants) plus 1,254 subjects from 6 global collaborators. A de-identified subject ID, COVID-19 status, age in years and sex were almost always included in the sample metadata. Where HLA class I and class II types were available, the types were taken from metadata supplied by the sample provider, not from assay-based typing. General conclusions and limits of the study: The amount of clinical and demographic metadata varied by source and participant and was provided uncurated.

The sample comprised peripheral blood. This sequence originates from a human donor in a cohort sampled during active COVID-19. The chain joins TRBV7-2 to TRBJ1-2, and perhaps TRBD1 as D gene, on 5 matching bases. The bases read TGTGCCAGCAGCCAACCAGACAGCTTCTATGGCTACACCTTC. It specifies CASSQPDSFYGYTF.